This T cell receptor beta chain was sequenced for a study of blood T cell repertoires in COVID-19. The wider study: The study drew acute and convalescent COVID-19 samples from the United States, Italy and Spain. The cDNA or gDNA used as material had been derived from T cells, B-cell-depleted T cells, or PBMCs.

The V gene's germline CDR1 is MGHDK and CDR2 SYGVNS. This CDR3 has 13 amino acids. V was cut by 0 bases and J by 10 bases, with 9 bases left in between. The repertoire was sequenced with immunoSEQ multiplex PCR; TCRdb's copy has only in-frame clones and lacks some. The sample records roughly 50,000 clones, approximately 86% being singletons. The rearrangement uses TRBV25-1 and TRBJ1-4; no reliable D call. Sequencing was performed on peripheral blood. This receptor was obtained from a man between 65 and 85 years old with active COVID-19. CDR3 amino acids: CASSEYGEPKLFF. In DNA form, the CDR3 reads TGTGCCAGCAGTGAATATGGGGAGCCAAAACTGTTTTTT.